The 4 T cell receptor beta chains listed next were all sequenced from one sample in a study of CD4 T cells in relation to SARS-CoV-2 and coronaviruses. The antigens these receptors bind are not known. This table comes from immunoSEQ multiplex PCR, and its TCRdb copy is limited to in-frame clones, with some not included. The sample includes roughly 21,000 clones, 76% of them seen just once. Unexposed donor CD4+ T cells date from about 2011-2018, before the COVID-19 pandemic. The cells were cultured for less than twelve days before CD4+ T cells were isolated. The sequenced material came from CD4+ T cells from PBMCs, cultured in vitro. All receptors come from a human donor in good health.

J is TRBJ2-3 and V is TRBV5-4; no definite D call. Germline CDR1 SGHNT, CDR2 YYREEE (reference sequence). CDR3 length: 13 residues. Trimming removed 4 bases at V and 4 bases at J, with 10 bases between. The CDR3 coding sequence is TGTGCCAGCAGCACCACGTCCGCAGATACGCAGTATTTT. Translating it yields CASSTTSADTQYF.

This clone was observed a few times. The chain recombines TRBV7-8 with TRBJ1-2; D unresolved. The CDR3 loop spans 13 amino acids. The V end was cut by 3 bases, the J end by 4 bases, with 9 bases between. Germline values: CDR1 SGHVS, CDR2 FQNEAQ. CDR3 sequence reads: CASSFSRTYGYTF. Written as DNA, the CDR3 is TGTGCCAGCAGCTTCTCCAGGACCTATGGCTACACCTTC.

Judged by abundance, this clone is large. The CDR3 loop reads CASSGNRGGLPDTQYF. CDR3 sequence (DNA): TGTGCCAGCAGCGGAAATCGGGGGGGCCTCCCAGATACGCAGTATTTT. This chain joins TRBV5-4 and TRBJ2-3; 8 nucleotides align to TRBD2. The CDR3 spans 16 residues. V was pared by 4 bases and J by 4 bases, with 11 bases of the junction left unmatched. Per the germline V gene, CDR1 is SGHNT and CDR2 is YYREEE (reference sequence).

This sequence joins TRBV11-2 and TRBJ1-2; D gene uncertain. The CDR3 has 18 amino acids. The germline gives CDR1 SGHAT, CDR2 FQNNGV. Trimming took off 5 bases at V and 1 base at J, with 23 bases between the two ends. This CDR3 reads CASSRSLLRENLNYGYTF. In nucleotides, the CDR3 is TGTGCCAGCAGCCGTAGTCTTTTGAGGGAGAATCTTAACTATGGCTACACCTTC.